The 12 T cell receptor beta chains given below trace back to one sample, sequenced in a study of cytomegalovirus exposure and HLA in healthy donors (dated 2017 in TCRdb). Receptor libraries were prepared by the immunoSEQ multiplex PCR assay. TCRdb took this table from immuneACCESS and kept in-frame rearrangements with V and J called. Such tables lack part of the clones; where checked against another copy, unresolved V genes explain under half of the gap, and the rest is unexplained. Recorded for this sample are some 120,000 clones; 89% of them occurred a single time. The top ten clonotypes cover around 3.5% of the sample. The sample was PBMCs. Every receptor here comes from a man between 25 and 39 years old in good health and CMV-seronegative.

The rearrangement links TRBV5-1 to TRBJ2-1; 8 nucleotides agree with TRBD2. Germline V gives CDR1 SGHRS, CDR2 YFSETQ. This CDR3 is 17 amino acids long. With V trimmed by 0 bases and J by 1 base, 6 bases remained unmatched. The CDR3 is CASSLVGGGLSYNEQFF. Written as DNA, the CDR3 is TGCGCCAGCAGCTTGGTCGGGGGGGGCCTGTCCTACAATGAGCAGTTCTTC.

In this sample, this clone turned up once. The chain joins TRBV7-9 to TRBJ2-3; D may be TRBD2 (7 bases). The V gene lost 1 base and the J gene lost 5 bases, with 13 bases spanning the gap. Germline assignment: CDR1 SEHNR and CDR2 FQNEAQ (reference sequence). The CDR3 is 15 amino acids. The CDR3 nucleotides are TGTGCCAGCAGCTTAGATCGGGGGGCGGTAGATACGCAGTATTTT. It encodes CASSLDRGAVDTQYF.

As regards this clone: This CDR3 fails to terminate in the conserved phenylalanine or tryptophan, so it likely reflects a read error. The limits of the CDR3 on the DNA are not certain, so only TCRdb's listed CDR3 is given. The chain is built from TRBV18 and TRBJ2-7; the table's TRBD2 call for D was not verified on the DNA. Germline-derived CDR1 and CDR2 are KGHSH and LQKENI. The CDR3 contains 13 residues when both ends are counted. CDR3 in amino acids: CASSLAAGAPRVS.

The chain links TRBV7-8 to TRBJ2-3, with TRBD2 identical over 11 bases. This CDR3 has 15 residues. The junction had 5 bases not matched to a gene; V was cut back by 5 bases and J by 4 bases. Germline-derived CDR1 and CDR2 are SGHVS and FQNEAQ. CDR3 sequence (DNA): TGTGCCAGCAGCCCGTTAGCGGGGGGGCCAGATACGCAGTATTTT. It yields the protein CASSPLAGGPDTQYF.

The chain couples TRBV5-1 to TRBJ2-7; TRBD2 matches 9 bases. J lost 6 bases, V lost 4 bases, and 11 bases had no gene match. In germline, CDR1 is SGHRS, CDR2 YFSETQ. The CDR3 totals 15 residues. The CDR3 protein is CASSPMVAGEGEQYF. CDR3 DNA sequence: TGCGCCAGCAGCCCGATGGTAGCGGGGGAGGGCGAGCAGTACTTC.

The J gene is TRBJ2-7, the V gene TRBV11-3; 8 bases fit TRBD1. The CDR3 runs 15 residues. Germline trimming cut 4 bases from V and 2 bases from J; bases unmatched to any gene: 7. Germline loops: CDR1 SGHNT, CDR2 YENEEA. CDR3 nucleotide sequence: TGTGCCAGCAGCTACGGGGCAGGGGGCCCCTACGAGCAGTACTTC. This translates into CASSYGAGGPYEQYF.

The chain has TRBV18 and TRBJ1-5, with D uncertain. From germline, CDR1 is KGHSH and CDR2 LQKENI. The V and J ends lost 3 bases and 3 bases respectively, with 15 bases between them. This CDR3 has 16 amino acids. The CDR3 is CASSPPGRTLNQPQHF. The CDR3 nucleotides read TGTGCCAGCTCACCCCCTGGGCGGACTCTCAATCAGCCCCAGCATTTT.

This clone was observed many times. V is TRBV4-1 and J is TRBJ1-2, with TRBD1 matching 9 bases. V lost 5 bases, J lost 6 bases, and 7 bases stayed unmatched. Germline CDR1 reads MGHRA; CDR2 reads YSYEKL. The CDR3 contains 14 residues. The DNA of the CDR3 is TGCGCCAGCAGCTACAGGGGGCTTGGGGATGGCTACACCTTC. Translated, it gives CASSYRGLGDGYTF.

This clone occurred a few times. The chain's CDR3 is CASRDQGQAHYGYTF. CDR3 nucleotides: TGTGCCAGCAGAGATCAAGGACAGGCCCACTATGGCTACACCTTC. The chain employs TRBV6-5 and TRBJ1-2; 7 nucleotides line up with TRBD1. Germline loops: CDR1 MNHEY, CDR2 SVGAGI. V shed 6 bases and J 3 bases; nucleotides not matched to a gene: 10. The CDR3 is 15 residues long.

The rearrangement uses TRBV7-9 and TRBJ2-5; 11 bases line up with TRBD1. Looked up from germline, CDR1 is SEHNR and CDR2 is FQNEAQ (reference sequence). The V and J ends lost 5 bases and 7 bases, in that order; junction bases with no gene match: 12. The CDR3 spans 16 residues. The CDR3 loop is CASSRQPGQGAMTQYF. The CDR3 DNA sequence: TGTGCCAGCAGCCGCCAGCCCGGACAGGGGGCGATGACCCAGTACTTC.

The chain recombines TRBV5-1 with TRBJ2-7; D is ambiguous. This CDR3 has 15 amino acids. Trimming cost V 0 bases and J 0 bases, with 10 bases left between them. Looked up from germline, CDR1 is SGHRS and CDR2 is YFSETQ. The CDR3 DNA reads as TGCGCCAGCAGCTTGGAACTTCCGAGCTCCTACGAGCAGTACTTC. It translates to CASSLELPSSYEQYF.

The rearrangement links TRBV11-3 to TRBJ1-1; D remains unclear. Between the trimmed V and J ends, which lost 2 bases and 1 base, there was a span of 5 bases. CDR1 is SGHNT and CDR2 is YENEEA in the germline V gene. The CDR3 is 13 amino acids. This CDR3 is CASSLLGNTEAFF. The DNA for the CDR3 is TGTGCCAGCAGCTTACTAGGGAACACTGAAGCTTTCTTT.